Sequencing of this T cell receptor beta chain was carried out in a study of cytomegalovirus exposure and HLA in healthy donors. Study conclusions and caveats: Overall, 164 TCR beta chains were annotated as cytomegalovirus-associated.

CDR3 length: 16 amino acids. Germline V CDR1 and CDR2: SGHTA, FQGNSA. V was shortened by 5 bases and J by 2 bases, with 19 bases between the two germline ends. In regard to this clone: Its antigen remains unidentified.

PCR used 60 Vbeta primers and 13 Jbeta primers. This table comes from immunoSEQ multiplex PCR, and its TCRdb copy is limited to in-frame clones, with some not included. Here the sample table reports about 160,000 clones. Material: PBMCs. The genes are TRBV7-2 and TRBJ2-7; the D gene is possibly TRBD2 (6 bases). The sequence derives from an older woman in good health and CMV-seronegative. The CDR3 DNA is TGTGCCAGCAGCCCCCAGGGAGGAGCCGCAACCTACGAGCAGTACTTC. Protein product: CASSPQGGAATYEQYF.